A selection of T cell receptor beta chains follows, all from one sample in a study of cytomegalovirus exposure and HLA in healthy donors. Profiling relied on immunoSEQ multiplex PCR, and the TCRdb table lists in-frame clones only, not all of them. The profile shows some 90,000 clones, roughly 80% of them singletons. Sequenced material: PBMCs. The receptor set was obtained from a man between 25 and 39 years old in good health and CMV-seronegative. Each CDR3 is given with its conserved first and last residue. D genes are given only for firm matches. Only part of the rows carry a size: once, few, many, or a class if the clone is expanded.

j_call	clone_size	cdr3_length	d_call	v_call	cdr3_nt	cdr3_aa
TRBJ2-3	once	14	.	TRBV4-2	TGTGCCAGCAGCCAAGACGCCTCGGGTTATACGCAGTATTTT	CASSQDASGYTQYF
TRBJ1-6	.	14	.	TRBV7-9	TGTGCCAGCAGCCCTGACACAAATAATTCACCCCTCCACTTT	CASSPDTNNSPLHF
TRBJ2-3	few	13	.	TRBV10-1	TGCGCCAGCAGTGAACAACGCACAGATACGCAGTATTTT	CASSEQRTDTQYF
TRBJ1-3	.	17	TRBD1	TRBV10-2	TGCGCCAGCAGGCCAACAGGGGGCGACCCCTCTGGAAACACCATATATTTT	CASRPTGGDPSGNTIYF
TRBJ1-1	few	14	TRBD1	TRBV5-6	TGTGCCAGCAGCGCGACAGGGGTGGTCACTGAAGCTTTCTTT	CASSATGVVTEAFF
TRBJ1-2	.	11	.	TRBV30	TGTGCCTGGACAGGGGCGTATGGCTACACCTTC	CAWTGAYGYTF
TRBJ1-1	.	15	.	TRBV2	TGTGCCAGCAGTAGGCAGGGTGGCGGGGACACTGAAGCTTTCTTT	CASSRQGGGDTEAFF
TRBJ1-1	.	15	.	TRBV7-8	TGTGCCAGCAGCTCAACTGGGACATCTAACACTGAAGCTTTCTTT	CASSSTGTSNTEAFF
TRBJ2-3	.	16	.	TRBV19	TGTGCCAGTAGTATTGGAGACTCCAGAAGCACAGATACGCAGTATTTT	CASSIGDSRSTDTQYF
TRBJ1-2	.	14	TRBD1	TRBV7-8	TGTGCCAGCAGCACCCGGACAGGGAAGGAAGGCTACACCTTC	CASSTRTGKEGYTF
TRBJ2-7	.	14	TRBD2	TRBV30	TGTGCCTGGAGCGTCCCGGGACTAGCAAGAGAGCAGTACTTC	CAWSVPGLAREQYF
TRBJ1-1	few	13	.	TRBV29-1	TGCAGCGCAACGGGACAAGAGAACACTGAAGCTTTCTTT	CSATGQENTEAFF
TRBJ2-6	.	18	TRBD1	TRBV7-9	TGTGCCAGCAGCTGGGGACAGGGAACTTTATCTGGGGCCAACGTCCTGACTTTC	CASSWGQGTLSGANVLTF
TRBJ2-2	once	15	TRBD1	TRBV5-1	TGCGCCAGCAGGGAGACAGGGGCGGACACCGGGGAGCTGTTTTTT	CASRETGADTGELFF
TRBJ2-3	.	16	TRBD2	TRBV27	TGTGCCAGCAGCACGACTAGCGGGGGGATATCAGATACGCAGTATTTT	CASSTTSGGISDTQYF
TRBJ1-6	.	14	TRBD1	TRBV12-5	TGTGCTAGTGGTCTACAGGGGGTAGACTCACCCCTCCACTTT	CASGLQGVDSPLHF
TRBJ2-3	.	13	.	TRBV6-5	TGTGCCAGCAGCGACATGGCCACAGATACGCAGTATTTT	CASSDMATDTQYF
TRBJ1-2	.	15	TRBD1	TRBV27	TGTGCCAGCAGTCCCGGGACAGGGGGCGGCTATGGCTACACCTTC	CASSPGTGGGYGYTF
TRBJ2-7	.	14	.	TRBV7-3	TGTGCCAGCAGCGCCCAACAGGGCTCCTACGAGCAGTACTTC	CASSAQQGSYEQYF
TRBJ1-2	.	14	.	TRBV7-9	TGTGCCAGCAGCTTAGGGGGGGGAGGAGGCGGCTACACCTTC	CASSLGGGGGGYTF
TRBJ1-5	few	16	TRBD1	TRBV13	TGTGCCAGCAGCTTTCAAGACAGGGGACTCCATCAGCCCCAGCATTTT	CASSFQDRGLHQPQHF
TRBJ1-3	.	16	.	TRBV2	TGTGCCAGCAGTGAAGTAGTTTCCCTCCCTGGAAACACCATATATTTT	CASSEVVSLPGNTIYF
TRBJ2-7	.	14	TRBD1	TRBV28	TGTGTCACGTCCCACGGGACAGGGGGCTACGAGCAGTACTTC	CVTSHGTGGYEQYF
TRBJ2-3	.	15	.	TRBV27	TGTGCCAGCAGTTTAGGGGACACTTCCACAGATACGCAGTATTTT	CASSLGDTSTDTQYF
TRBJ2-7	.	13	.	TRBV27	TGTGCCAGCAGTGGAACCAGGGGTTACGAGCAGTACTTC	CASSGTRGYEQYF
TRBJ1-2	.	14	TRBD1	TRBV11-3	TGTGCCAGCAGCCCGACAGGGGGCAACTATGGCTACACCTTC	CASSPTGGNYGYTF
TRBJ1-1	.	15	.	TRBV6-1	TGTGCCAGCAGTGAAGCGGTGGACAGCTTCACTGAAGCTTTCTTT	CASSEAVDSFTEAFF
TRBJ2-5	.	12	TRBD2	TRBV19	TGTGCCAGTAGTAGGGGGGGAGAGACCCAGTACTTC	CASSRGGETQYF
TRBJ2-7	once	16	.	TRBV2	TGTGCCAGCAGTGAAGCTCTGGGGCGACCTCCCTACGAGCAGTACTTC	CASSEALGRPPYEQYF
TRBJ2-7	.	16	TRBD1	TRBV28	TGTGCCAGCAGTTCCCTACCGGGACAGGGCGTTTACGAGCAGTACTTC	CASSSLPGQGVYEQYF
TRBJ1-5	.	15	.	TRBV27	TGTGCCAGCAGTTTGGGGGCAGCGAGAGATCAGCCCCAGCATTTT	CASSLGAARDQPQHF
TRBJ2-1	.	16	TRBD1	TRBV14	TGTGCCAGCAGCCAAGACAGACAGGGCTTCTACAATGAGCAGTTCTTC	CASSQDRQGFYNEQFF
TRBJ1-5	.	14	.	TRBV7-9	TGTGCCAGCAGCCTGGACAGCAGCAATCAGCCCCAGCATTTT	CASSLDSSNQPQHF
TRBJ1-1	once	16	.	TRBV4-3	TGCGCCAGCAGCCTACAGGTAGACAGACCGCACACTGAAGCTTTCTTT	CASSLQVDRPHTEAFF
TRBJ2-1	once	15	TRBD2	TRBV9	TGTGCCAGCAGCTCGTCAGCGGGAACCTACAATGAGCAGTTCTTC	CASSSSAGTYNEQFF
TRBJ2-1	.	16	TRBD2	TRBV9	TGTGCCAGCAGCGTAGCTTCGGGGGGGGCCTACAATGAGCAGTTCTTC	CASSVASGGAYNEQFF
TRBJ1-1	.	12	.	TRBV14	TGTGCCAGCAGCCACAGCAGGGCTGAAGCTTTCTTT	CASSHSRAEAFF
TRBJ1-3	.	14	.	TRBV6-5	TGTGCCAGCAGTCGTATTGTCTTCGGAAACACCATATATTTT	CASSRIVFGNTIYF
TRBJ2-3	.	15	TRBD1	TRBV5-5	TGTGCCAGCAGCTTGGTACAGGGGAACACAGATACGCAGTATTTT	CASSLVQGNTDTQYF
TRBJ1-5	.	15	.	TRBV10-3	TGTGCCATCAGTGAGTCGAGGACAGATAATCAGCCCCAGCATTTT	CAISESRTDNQPQHF
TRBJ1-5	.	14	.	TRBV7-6	TGTGCCAGCAGCTTAGCGCAGGGCAAACAGCCCCAGCATTTT	CASSLAQGKQPQHF
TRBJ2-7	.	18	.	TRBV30	TGTGCCTGGAGTGACGACGGTTCTAGTTTTCCTCCTACGATTGAGCAGTACTTC	CAWSDDGSSFPPTIEQYF
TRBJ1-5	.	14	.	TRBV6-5	TGTGCCAGCAGGGACACCTTGAGCAATCAGCCCCAGCATTTT	CASRDTLSNQPQHF
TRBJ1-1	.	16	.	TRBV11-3	TGTGCCAGCAGCTTAATGGAGGGGCGCAGGGACACTGAAGCTTTCTTT	CASSLMEGRRDTEAFF
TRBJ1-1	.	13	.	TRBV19	TGTGCCAGTAGTAACCGGGACAACCGTGAAGCTTTCTTT	CASSNRDNREAFF
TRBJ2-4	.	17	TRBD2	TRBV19	TGTGCCAGTAGTATAGGGGGGGGATTGAGGACCAAAAACATTCAGTACTTC	CASSIGGGLRTKNIQYF
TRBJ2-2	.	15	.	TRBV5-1	TGCGCCAGCAGCTTCCAGGGGGAGGACACCGGGGAGCTGTTTTTT	CASSFQGEDTGELFF
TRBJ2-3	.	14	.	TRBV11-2	TGTGCCAGCAGCTTCGGCAGGTGGACAGATACGCAGTATTTT	CASSFGRWTDTQYF